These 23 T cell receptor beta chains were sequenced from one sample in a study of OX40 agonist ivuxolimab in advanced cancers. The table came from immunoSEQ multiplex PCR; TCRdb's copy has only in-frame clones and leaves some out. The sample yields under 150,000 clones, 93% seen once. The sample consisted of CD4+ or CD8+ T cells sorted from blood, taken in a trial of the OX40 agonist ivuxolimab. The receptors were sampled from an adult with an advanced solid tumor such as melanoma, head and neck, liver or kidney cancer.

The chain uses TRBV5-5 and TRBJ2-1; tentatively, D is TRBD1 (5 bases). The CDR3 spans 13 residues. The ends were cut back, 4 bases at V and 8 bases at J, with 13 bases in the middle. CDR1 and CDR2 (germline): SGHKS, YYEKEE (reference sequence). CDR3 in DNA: TGTGCCAGCAGCCCCAGGGTGTCCCATGAGCAGTTCTTC. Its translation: CASSPRVSHEQFF.

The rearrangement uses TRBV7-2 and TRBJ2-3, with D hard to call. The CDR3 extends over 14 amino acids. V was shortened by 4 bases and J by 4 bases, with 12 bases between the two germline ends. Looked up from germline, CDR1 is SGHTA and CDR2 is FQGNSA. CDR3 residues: CASSWESNSDTQYF. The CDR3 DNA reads TGTGCCAGCAGCTGGGAATCGAATTCAGATACGCAGTATTTT. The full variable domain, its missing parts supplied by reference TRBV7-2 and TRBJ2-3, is GAGVSQSPSNKVTEKGKDVELRCDPISGHTALYWYRQSLGQGLEFLIYFQGNSAPDKSGLPSDRFSAERTGGSVSTLTIQRTQQEDSAVYLCASSWESNSDTQYFGPGTRLTVL.

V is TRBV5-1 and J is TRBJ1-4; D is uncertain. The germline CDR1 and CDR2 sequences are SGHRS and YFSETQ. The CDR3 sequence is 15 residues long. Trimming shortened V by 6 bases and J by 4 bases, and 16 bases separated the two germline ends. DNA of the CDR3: TGCGCCAGCACTGGGGAGGTCGGGGTTAATGAAAAACTGTTTTTT. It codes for CASTGEVGVNEKLFF.

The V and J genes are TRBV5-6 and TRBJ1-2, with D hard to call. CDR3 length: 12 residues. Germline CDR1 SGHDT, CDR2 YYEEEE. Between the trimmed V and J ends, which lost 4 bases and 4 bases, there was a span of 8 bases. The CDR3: CASSRQAYGYTF. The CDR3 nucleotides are TGTGCCAGCAGCCGTCAGGCCTATGGCTACACCTTC.

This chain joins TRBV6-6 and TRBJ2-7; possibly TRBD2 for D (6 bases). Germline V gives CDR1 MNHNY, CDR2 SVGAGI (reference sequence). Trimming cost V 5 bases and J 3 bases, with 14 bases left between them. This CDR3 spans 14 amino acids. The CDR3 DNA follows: TGTGCCAGCAGTCCCCGGGACTCCTACTACGAGCAGTACTTC. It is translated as CASSPRDSYYEQYF.

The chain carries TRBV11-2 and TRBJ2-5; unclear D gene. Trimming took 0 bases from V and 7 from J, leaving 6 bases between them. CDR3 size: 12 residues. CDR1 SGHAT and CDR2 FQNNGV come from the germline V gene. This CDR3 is CASSLDPGTQYF. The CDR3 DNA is TGTGCCAGCAGCTTAGATCCGGGGACCCAGTACTTC.

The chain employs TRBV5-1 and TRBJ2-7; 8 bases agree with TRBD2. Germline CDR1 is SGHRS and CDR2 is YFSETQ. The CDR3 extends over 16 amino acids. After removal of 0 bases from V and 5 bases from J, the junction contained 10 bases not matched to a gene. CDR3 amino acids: CASSLAGTSGQDEQYF. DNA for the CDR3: TGCGCCAGCAGCTTGGCAGGTACTAGCGGCCAAGACGAGCAGTACTTC.

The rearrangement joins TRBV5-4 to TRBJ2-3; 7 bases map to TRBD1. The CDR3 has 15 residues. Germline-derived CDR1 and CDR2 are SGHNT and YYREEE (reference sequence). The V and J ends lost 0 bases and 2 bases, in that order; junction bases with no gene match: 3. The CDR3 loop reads CASSLGDRFTDTQYF. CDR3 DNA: TGTGCCAGCAGCTTGGGGGACAGATTCACAGATACGCAGTATTTT.

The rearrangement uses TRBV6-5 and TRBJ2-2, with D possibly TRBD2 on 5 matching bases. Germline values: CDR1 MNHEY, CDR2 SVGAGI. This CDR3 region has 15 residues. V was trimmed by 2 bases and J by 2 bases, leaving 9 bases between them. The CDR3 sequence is CASSYGGSNTGELFF. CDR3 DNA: TGTGCCAGCAGTTACGGCGGGTCAAACACCGGGGAGCTGTTTTTT.

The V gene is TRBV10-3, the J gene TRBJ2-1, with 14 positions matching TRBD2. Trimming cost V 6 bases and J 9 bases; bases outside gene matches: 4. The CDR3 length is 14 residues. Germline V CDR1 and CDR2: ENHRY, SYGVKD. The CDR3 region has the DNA TGTGCCATCAGGGAGGGACTAGCGGGAGTTGAGCAGTTCTTC. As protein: CAIREGLAGVEQFF.

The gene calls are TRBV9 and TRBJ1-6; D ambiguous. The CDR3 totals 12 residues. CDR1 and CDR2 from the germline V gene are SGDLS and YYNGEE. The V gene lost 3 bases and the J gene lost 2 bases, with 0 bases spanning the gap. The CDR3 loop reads CASSAYNSPLHF. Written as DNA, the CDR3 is TGTGCCAGCAGCGCCTATAATTCACCCCTCCACTTT.

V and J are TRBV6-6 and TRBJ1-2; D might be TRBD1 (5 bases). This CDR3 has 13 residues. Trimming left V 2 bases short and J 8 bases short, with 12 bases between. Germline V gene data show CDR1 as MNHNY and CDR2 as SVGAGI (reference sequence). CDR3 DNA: TGTGCCAGCAGTTACGACGGGGCAGGAGGCTACACCTTC. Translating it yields CASSYDGAGGYTF.

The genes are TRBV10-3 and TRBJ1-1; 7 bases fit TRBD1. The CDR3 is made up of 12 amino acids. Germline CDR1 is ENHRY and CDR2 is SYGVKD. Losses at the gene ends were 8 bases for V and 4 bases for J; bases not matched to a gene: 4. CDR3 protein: CAIGTEITEAFF. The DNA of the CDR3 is TGTGCCATCGGGACAGAGATCACTGAAGCTTTCTTT.

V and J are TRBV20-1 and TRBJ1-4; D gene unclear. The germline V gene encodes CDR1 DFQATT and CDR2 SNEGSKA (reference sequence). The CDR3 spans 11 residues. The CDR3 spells CSFARDEKLFF. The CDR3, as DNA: TGCAGCTTTGCGAGAGATGAAAAACTGTTTTTT.

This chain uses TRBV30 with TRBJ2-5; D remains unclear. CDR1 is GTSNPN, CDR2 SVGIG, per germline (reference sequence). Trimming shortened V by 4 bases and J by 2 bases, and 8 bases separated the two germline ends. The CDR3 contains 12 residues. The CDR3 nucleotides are TGTGCCTGGACCCCTCTTCAAGAGACCCAGTACTTC. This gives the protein CAWTPLQETQYF.

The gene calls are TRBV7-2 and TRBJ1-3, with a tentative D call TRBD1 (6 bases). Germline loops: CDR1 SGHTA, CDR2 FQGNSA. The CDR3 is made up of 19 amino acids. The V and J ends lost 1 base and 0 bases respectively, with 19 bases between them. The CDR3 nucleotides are TGTGCCAGCAGCTTAGTAGGATTCGGGACATCTTACTCTGGAAACACCATATATTTT. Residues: CASSLVGFGTSYSGNTIYF.

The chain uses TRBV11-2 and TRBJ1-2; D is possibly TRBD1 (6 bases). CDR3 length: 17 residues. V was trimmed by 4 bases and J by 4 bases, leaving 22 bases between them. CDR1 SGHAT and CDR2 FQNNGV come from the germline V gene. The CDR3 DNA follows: TGTGCCAGCAGCTCCGGAAAGGGGGATGCTTTGAGCTATGGCTACACCTTC. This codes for CASSSGKGDALSYGYTF.

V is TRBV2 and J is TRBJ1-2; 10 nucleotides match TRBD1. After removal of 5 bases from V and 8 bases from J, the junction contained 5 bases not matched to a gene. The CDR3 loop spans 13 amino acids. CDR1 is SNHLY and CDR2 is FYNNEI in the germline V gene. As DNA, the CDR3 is TGTGCCAGCAGTTCCCGGGACAGGGGCGGCTACACCTTC. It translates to CASSSRDRGGYTF. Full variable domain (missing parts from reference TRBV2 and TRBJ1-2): EPEVTQTPSHQVTQMGQEVILRCVPISNHLYFYWYRQILGQKVEFLVSFYNNEISEKSEIFDDQFSVERPDGSNFTLKIRSTKLEDSAMYFCASSSRDRGGYTFGSGTRLTVV.

The CDR3 region has the DNA TGCGCCAGCTCTGGGACAGGGGGCCTCGGTTCCCTCGAGCAGTACTTC. This encodes CASSGTGGLGSLEQYF. The J gene is TRBJ2-7, the V gene TRBV5-1; 12 bases map to TRBD1. Germline CDR1 and CDR2: SGHRS and YFSETQ. V lost 7 bases and J lost 6; bases outside the gene matches: 14. The CDR3 consists of 16 residues.

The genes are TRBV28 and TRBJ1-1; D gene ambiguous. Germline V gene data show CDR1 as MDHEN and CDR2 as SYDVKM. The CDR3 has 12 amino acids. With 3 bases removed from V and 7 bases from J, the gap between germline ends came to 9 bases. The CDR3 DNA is TGTGCCAGCAGTTTTCTGACCCATGAAGCTTTCTTT. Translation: CASSFLTHEAFF.

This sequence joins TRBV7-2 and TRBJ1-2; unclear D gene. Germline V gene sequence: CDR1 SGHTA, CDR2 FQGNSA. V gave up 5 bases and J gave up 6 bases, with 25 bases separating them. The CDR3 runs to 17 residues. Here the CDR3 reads CASSRRAVSIYEHGYTF. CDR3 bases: TGTGCCAGCAGCCGCCGGGCCGTCTCTATCTATGAACATGGCTACACCTTC. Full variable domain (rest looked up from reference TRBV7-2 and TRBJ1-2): GAGVSQSPSNKVTEKGKDVELRCDPISGHTALYWYRQSLGQGLEFLIYFQGNSAPDKSGLPSDRFSAERTGGSVSTLTIQRTQQEDSAVYLCASSRRAVSIYEHGYTFGSGTRLTVV.

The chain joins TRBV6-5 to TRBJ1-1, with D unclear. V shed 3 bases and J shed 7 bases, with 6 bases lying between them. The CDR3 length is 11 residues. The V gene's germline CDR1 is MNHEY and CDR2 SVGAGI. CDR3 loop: CASSYGGEAFF. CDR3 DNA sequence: TGTGCCAGCAGTTATGGAGGTGAAGCTTTCTTT.

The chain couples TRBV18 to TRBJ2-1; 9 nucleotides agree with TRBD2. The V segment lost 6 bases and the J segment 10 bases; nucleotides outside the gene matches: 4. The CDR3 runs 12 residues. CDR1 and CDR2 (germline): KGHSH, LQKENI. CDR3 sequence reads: CASSLAGNEQFF. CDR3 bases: TGTGCCAGCTCGCTAGCGGGAAACGAGCAGTTCTTC. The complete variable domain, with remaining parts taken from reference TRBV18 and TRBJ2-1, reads NAGVMQNPRHLVRRRGQEARLRCSPMKGHSHVYWYRQLPEEGLKFMVYLQKENIIDESGMPKERFSAEFPKEGPSILRIQQVVRGDSAAYFCASSLAGNEQFFGPGTRLTVL.